The 3 T cell receptor beta chains in this list originate from one sample, sequenced in a study of CD8 T cells in Susac syndrome. RNA, at about 0.5 to 1 ug, was reverse transcribed with random hexamers. MiXCR was run by TCRdb on the immunoSEQ multiplex PCR reads, yielding one entry per CDR3 protein. This table has some 120,000 distinct CDR3 sequences, over 85% appearing once. The sequenced sample was CD8+ T cells from PBMCs. The receptors originated from a human donor with multiple sclerosis.

This clonotype has only one observation. The V gene is TRBV27, the J gene TRBJ2-7; the D is unclear. V was shortened by 4 bases and J by 5 bases, with 15 bases between the two germline ends. From germline, CDR1 is MNHEY and CDR2 SMNVEV (reference sequence). The CDR3 consists of 14 residues. The CDR3 region is CASSSPDRAHEQYV. The CDR3 coding sequence is TGTGCCAGCAGTTCCCCGGATCGGGCCCACGAGCAGTACGTC.

The V call is TRBV19, the J call TRBJ1-5; D may be TRBD1 (6 bases). The germline CDR1 and CDR2 sequences are LNHDA and SQIVND (reference sequence). The CDR3 contains 16 residues. Trimming removed 7 bases at V and 4 bases at J, with 20 bases between. This chain's CDR3 is CASISYWGTPNQPQHF. For the CDR3, the DNA is TGTGCCAGTATCTCCTATTGGGGGACACCTAATCAGCCCCAGCATTTT.

The chain combines TRBV5-6 with TRBJ2-7; 7 bases fit TRBD2. V shed 1 base and J 2 bases; nucleotides not matched to a gene: 9. Germline V gene lookup returns CDR1 SGHDT and CDR2 YYEEEE. This CDR3 is 16 amino acids long. The CDR3 DNA is TGTGCCAGCAGCTTGCCGAGCGGGGAATCCCCCTACGAGCAGTACTTC. Translation: CASSLPSGESPYEQYF.